The entry below describes one T cell receptor beta chain. CDR1 is LGHNA and CDR2 is YNFKEQ in the germline V gene. The J segment lost 5 bases and the V segment lost 0 bases, leaving 4 bases of the junction unmatched. The CDR3 sequence is 15 residues long. The protocol was immunoSEQ multiplex PCR, while the TCRdb copy is restricted to in-frame clones and leaves out a portion. Among tens of thousands of clones listed, 89% were seen once. These data are taken from a study of OX40 agonist ivuxolimab in advanced cancers. The material was CD4+ or CD8+ T cells sorted from blood, obtained in a trial of the OX40 agonist ivuxolimab. This rearrangement joins TRBV4-2 to TRBJ2-1, with 7 bases lining up with TRBD1. This receptor was obtained from an adult with an advanced solid tumor such as melanoma, head and neck, liver or kidney cancer. The chain's CDR3 is CASSQEDRRNNEQFF. The CDR3 region has the DNA TGTGCCAGCAGCCAAGAGGACAGGCGAAACAATGAGCAGTTCTTC.